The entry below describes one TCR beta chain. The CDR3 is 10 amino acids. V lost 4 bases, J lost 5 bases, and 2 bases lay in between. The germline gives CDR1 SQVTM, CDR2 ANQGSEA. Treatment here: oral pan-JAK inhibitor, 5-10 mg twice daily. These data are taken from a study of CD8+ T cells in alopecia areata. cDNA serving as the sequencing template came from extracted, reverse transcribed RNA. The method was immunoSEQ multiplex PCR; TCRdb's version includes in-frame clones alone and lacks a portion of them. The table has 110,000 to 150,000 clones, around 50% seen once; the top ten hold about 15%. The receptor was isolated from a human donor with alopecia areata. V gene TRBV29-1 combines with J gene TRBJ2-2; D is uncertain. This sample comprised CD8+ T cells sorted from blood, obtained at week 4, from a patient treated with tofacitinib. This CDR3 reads CSVGTGELFF. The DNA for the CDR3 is TGCAGCGTTGGTACCGGGGAGCTGTTTTTT.